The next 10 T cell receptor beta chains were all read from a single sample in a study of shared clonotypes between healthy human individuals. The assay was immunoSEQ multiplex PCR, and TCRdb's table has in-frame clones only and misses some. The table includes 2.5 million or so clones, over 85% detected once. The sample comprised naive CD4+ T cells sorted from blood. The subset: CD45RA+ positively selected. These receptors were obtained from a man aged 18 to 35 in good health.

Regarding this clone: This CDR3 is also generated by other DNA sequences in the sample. In DNA, the CDR3 is TGCGCCAGCAGCCGGATCAGGGGTGAAAAACTGTTTTTT. Translated, it gives CASSRIRGEKLFF. This sequence joins TRBV4-1 and TRBJ1-4, with D possibly being TRBD1 (6 bases). Germline values: CDR1 MGHRA, CDR2 YSYEKL. Trimming left V 4 bases short and J 7 bases short, with 10 bases between. The CDR3 is 13 amino acids.

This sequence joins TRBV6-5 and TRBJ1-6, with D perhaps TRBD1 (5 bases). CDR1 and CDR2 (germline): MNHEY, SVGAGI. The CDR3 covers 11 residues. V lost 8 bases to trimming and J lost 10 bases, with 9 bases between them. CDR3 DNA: TGTGCCAGCGGATCAGGGTCACCCCTCCACTTT. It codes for CASGSGSPLHF.

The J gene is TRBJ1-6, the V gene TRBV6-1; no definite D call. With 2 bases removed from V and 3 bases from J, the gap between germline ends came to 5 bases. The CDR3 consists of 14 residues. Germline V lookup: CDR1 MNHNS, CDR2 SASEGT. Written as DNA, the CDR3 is TGTGCCAGCAGTGAATCGCTCTATAATTCACCCCTCCACTTT. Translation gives CASSESLYNSPLHF.

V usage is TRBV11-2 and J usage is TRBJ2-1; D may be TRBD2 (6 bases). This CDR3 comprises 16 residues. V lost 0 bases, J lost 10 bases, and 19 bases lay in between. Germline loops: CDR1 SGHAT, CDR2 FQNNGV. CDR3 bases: TGTGCCAGCAGCTTAGATGATGGACGCCTGGGAGGAGAGCAGTTCTTC. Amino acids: CASSLDDGRLGGEQFF.

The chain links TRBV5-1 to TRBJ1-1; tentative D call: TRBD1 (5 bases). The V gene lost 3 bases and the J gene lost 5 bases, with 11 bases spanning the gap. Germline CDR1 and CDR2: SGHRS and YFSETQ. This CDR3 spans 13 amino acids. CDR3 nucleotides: TGCGCCAGCAGCTCGGGGGTTGTTACTGAAGCTTTCTTT. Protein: CASSSGVVTEAFF.

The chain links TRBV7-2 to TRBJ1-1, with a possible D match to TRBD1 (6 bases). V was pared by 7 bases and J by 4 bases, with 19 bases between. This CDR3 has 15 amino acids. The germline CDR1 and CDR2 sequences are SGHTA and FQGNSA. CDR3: CASTDPRGAVTEAFF. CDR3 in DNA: TGTGCCAGCACCGACCCACGGGGGGCGGTCACTGAAGCTTTCTTT.

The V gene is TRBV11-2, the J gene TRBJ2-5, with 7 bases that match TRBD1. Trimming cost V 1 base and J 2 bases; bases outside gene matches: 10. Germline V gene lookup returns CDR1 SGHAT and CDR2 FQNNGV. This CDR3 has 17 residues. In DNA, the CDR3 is TGTGCCAGCAGCTTAGTTTTCGGCAAGGGGGCACAAGAGACCCAGTACTTC. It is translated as CASSLVFGKGAQETQYF.

CDR3 bases: TGCAGCGTTGTAGCCTACAACTATGGCTACACCTTC. Translated: CSVVAYNYGYTF. This chain joins TRBV29-1 and TRBJ1-2; D not resolved. V was pared by 4 bases and J by 2 bases, with 8 bases between. Germline values: CDR1 SQVTM, CDR2 ANQGSEA. The CDR3 runs 12 residues.

Written as DNA, the CDR3 is TGTGCCAGCAGCTTTCCGGGACAGGGTACTAGCACAGATACGCAGTATTTT. It specifies CASSFPGQGTSTDTQYF. The chain couples TRBV5-4 to TRBJ2-3; 9 bases agree with TRBD1. This CDR3 spans 17 amino acids. Germline V CDR1 and CDR2: SGHNT, YYREEE (reference sequence). J was trimmed by 0 bases and V by 2 bases; bases with no gene match: 7.

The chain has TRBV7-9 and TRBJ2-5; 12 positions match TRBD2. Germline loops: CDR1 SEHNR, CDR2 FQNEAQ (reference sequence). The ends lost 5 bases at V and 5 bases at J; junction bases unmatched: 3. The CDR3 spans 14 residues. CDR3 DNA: TGTGCCAGCAGCAAGACTAGCGGGGGTGAGACCCAGTACTTC. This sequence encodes CASSKTSGGETQYF.